This T cell receptor (beta chain) was captured by sequencing in a study of OX40 agonist ivuxolimab in advanced cancers. Overall study: Administration of intravenous ivuxolimab to patients occurred every 2 weeks at 0.01 to 10 mg/kg. Study-level results: Averaging showed that CD8+ T cells had more expanded clones than CD4+ did. Partial responders receiving 0.1-3.0 mg/kg showed among the lowest clonal expansion.

Germline values: CDR1 SGDLS, CDR2 YYNGEE. V was pared by 0 bases and J by 2 bases, with 8 bases between. CDR3 size: 15 residues. Clones were sequenced by immunoSEQ multiplex PCR, and TCRdb holds only the in-frame ones, with some missing. The data show more than 65,000 clones, around 92% seen once. Comments on this clone: As yet, its antigen is unknown.

The sequence was collected from an adult with an advanced solid tumor such as melanoma, head and neck, liver or kidney cancer. The sequencing here drew on CD4+ or CD8+ T cells sorted from blood, taken in a trial of the OX40 agonist ivuxolimab. This chain uses TRBV9 with TRBJ1-4; D is unresolved. The DNA for the CDR3 is TGTGCCAGCAGCGTAGACGGCAGGACTAATGAAAAACTGTTTTTT. This translates into CASSVDGRTNEKLFF. Full variable domain (remainder filled in from reference TRBV9 and TRBJ1-4): DSGVTQTPKHLITATGQRVTLRCSPRSGDLSVYWYQQSLDQGLQFLIQYYNGEERAKGNILERFSAQQFPDLHSELNLSSLELGDSALYFCASSVDGRTNEKLFFGSGTQLSVL.